The 22 T cell receptor beta chains presented below share a single source sample, sequenced in a study of early T cells in non-severe SARS-CoV-2 infection. One entry per CDR3 protein, called by TCRdb with MiXCR from the 5' RACE reads. The repertoire has over 70,000 distinct CDR3 sequences, around 13% of them found once; the top ten carry 3.9%. The source was whole blood, collected at baseline. The receptor source for this set is an adult who was a healthcare worker with PCR-confirmed SARS-CoV-2 infection or an uninfected control (not recorded which).

This clonotype was detected many times. CDR3 DNA: TGTGCCAGCAGCTTATTCAGGGTGGCCCCCACAGATACGCAGTATTTT. Residues: CASSLFRVAPTDTQYF. V usage is TRBV11-3 and J usage is TRBJ2-3; weak D call: TRBD1 (5 bases). Germline CDR1 is SGHNT and CDR2 is YENEEA. This CDR3 is built from 16 residues. Trimming left V 2 bases short and J 2 bases short, with 14 bases between.

The chain joins TRBV7-9 to TRBJ1-1, with D perhaps matching TRBD1 (6 bases). Trimming pared 5 bases from V and 5 bases from J, leaving 21 bases between. The CDR3 is 16 residues long. Per the germline V gene, CDR1 is SEHNR and CDR2 is FQNEAQ (reference sequence). The CDR3 DNA follows: TGTGCCAGCAGCACGCCGGGACACCGGGCGGGAACTGAAGCTTTCTTT. It is translated as CASSTPGHRAGTEAFF.

The chain carries TRBV7-2 and TRBJ2-5, with 8 positions matching TRBD2. V was pared by 2 bases and J by 12 bases, with 14 bases of the junction left unmatched. The germline V gene encodes CDR1 SGHTA and CDR2 FQGNSA. The CDR3 length is 15 residues. The CDR3 DNA reads as TGTGCCAGCAGCTTACAGGCAGCGGGAGACCCATCAGAGTACTTC. It is translated as CASSLQAAGDPSEYF.

This sequence joins TRBV9 and TRBJ2-7, with a possible D match to TRBD1 (6 bases). Trimming took 4 bases from V and 0 from J, leaving 11 bases between them. The CDR3 is 14 residues long. The germline V gene has CDR1 SGDLS and CDR2 YYNGEE. The CDR3 sequence is CASSITGNSYEQYF. In DNA form, the CDR3 reads TGTGCCAGCAGCATCACAGGGAACTCCTACGAGCAGTACTTC.

This clonotype was counted between two and nine times. This rearrangement joins TRBV4-2 to TRBJ2-1; TRBD2 agrees at 7 bases. Looked up from germline, CDR1 is LGHNA and CDR2 is YNFKEQ. V lost 0 bases and J lost 3; bases outside the gene matches: 5. This CDR3 region has 16 residues. The CDR3 protein is CASSQDRLADYNEQFF. The CDR3, as DNA: TGTGCCAGCAGCCAAGATAGGCTAGCGGACTACAATGAGCAGTTCTTC.

This clonotype was seen a few times. The V gene is TRBV30, the J gene TRBJ2-3; D is perhaps TRBD1 (6 bases). V was shortened by 2 bases and J by 2 bases, with 11 bases between the two germline ends. From germline, CDR1 is GTSNPN and CDR2 SVGIG (reference sequence). The CDR3 spans 14 residues. The CDR3 is CAWSLTGSTDTQYF. The CDR3, as DNA: TGTGCCTGGAGTCTGACAGGATCCACAGATACGCAGTATTTT.

On this clonotype itself: A much larger clone differs by one base, so this may be a read error. The rearrangement links TRBV11-2 to TRBJ2-3, with D possibly being TRBD1 or TRBD2 (5 bases each). The V end lost 10 bases, the J end lost 1 base, and 12 bases lay between the germline ends. Germline CDR1 and CDR2: SGHAT and FQNNGV. CDR3 length: 13 amino acids. The CDR3 spells CAKQGEGTDTQYF. DNA of the CDR3: TGTGCCAAGCAGGGAGAGGGCACAGATACGCAGTATTTT.

This clonotype was counted a few times. The rearrangement links TRBV5-4 to TRBJ2-7; the match to TRBD2 covers 10 bases. Germline trimming cut 4 bases from V and 4 bases from J; bases unmatched to any gene: 5. The germline V gene encodes CDR1 SGHNT and CDR2 YYREEE (reference sequence). The CDR3 is 14 residues long. The CDR3 loop is CASSLAGAGYEQYF. DNA of the CDR3: TGTGCCAGCAGCCTAGCGGGAGCTGGTTACGAGCAGTACTTC.

This clonotype came up a few times. The chain links TRBV30 to TRBJ2-1; no definite D call. The CDR3 has 12 amino acids. Germline V lookup: CDR1 GTSNPN, CDR2 SVGIG (reference sequence). Deletions cut 2 bases from V and 12 bases from J, with 14 bases between. CDR3 loop: CAWSRDATGQFF. DNA of the CDR3: TGTGCCTGGAGTCGTGATGCAACCGGGCAGTTCTTC.

J is TRBJ2-2 and V is TRBV10-3; no reliable D call. With 4 bases removed from V and 1 base from J, the gap between germline ends came to 10 bases. CDR3 size: 15 residues. Germline V gene sequence: CDR1 ENHRY, CDR2 SYGVKD. This chain's CDR3 is CAISGGSLNTGELFF. CDR3 sequence (DNA): TGTGCCATCAGTGGAGGTAGCCTGAACACCGGGGAGCTGTTTTTT.

Only a few counts were recorded for this clonotype. The chain links TRBV2 to TRBJ2-3; 7 nucleotides agree with TRBD2. V trimming: 3 bases; J trimming: 4 bases; junction bases outside the gene matches: 4. CDR3 length equals 14 residues. CDR1 SNHLY and CDR2 FYNNEI come from the germline V gene. CDR3 bases: TGTGCCAGCAGTGAGGGACTATCCGCAGATACGCAGTATTTT. Its protein is CASSEGLSADTQYF. Looking up the rest from reference TRBV2 and TRBJ2-3 gives the full variable domain: EPEVTQTPSHQVTQMGQEVILRCVPISNHLYFYWYRQILGQKVEFLVSFYNNEISEKSEIFDDQFSVERPDGSNFTLKIRSTKLEDSAMYFCASSEGLSADTQYFGPGTRLTVL.

V gene TRBV7-6 combines with J gene TRBJ2-1; 11 nucleotides align to TRBD2. Germline V gene data show CDR1 as SGHVS and CDR2 as FNYEAQ. The ends lost 3 bases at V and 8 bases at J; junction bases unmatched: 6. CDR3 length equals 15 residues. As DNA, the CDR3 is TGTGCCAGCAGCTTGTCGACTAGCGGGGCGGATGAGCAGTTCTTC. Encoded protein: CASSLSTSGADEQFF.

This clonotype has more than one count but fewer than ten. This chain connects TRBV28 to TRBJ2-7, with D possibly TRBD1 on 5 matching bases. The CDR3 is 15 residues long. V gave up 5 bases and J gave up 4 bases, with 18 bases separating them. Germline V gives CDR1 MDHEN, CDR2 SYDVKM. CDR3 DNA: TGTGCCAGCAGTCCCCCCGGGTCAAGGGGTTACGAGCAGTACTTC. It codes for CASSPPGSRGYEQYF.

This clonotype was found a few times. This chain uses TRBV12-3 or TRBV12-4 with TRBJ2-5; the match to TRBD1 covers 8 bases. The CDR3 loop spans 13 amino acids. The junction had 5 bases not matched to a gene; V was cut back by 8 bases and J by 3 bases. Here the CDR3 reads CASVQGAKETQYF. The CDR3 DNA reads TGTGCCAGCGTCCAGGGGGCCAAAGAGACCCAGTACTTC.

The chain is built from TRBV2 and TRBJ2-1; D might be TRBD1 or TRBD2, each matching 6 bases. V was cut by 5 bases and J by 6 bases, with 14 bases left in between. Looked up from germline, CDR1 is SNHLY and CDR2 is FYNNEI. This CDR3 contains 14 residues. The CDR3 region is CASSRQEGVNEQFF. The CDR3 nucleotides read TGTGCCAGCAGTCGACAGGAGGGGGTCAATGAGCAGTTCTTC.

The V and J genes are TRBV7-8 and TRBJ2-3; D unresolved. The CDR3 has 17 amino acids. V was clipped by 1 base and J by 1 base, with 15 bases between them. Per germline, CDR1 SGHVS and CDR2 FQNEAQ. CDR3 amino acids: CASSLDYSHIGTDTQYF. CDR3 DNA sequence: TGTGCCAGCAGCTTAGATTACAGCCACATAGGCACAGATACGCAGTATTTT.

This rearrangement joins TRBV27 to TRBJ1-5; perhaps TRBD1 as D (5 bases). The germline V gene has CDR1 MNHEY and CDR2 SMNVEV (reference sequence). The V gene lost 3 bases and the J gene lost 5 bases, with 14 bases spanning the gap. The CDR3 length is 15 residues. The CDR3 loop reads CASSFGFWGDQPQHF. CDR3 nucleotides: TGTGCCAGCAGTTTTGGTTTTTGGGGCGATCAGCCCCAGCATTTT.

Many counts were recorded for this clonotype. The chain recombines TRBV20-1 with TRBJ2-7; D unresolved. Trimming removed 6 bases at V and 0 bases at J, with 12 bases between. From germline, CDR1 is DFQATT and CDR2 SNEGSKA (reference sequence). The CDR3 is 13 residues long. The DNA for the CDR3 is TGCAGTGCGAGCCCAGAAGCCTCCTACGAGCAGTACTTC. Residues: CSASPEASYEQYF.

J is TRBJ2-1 and V is TRBV10-1, with D possibly matching TRBD1 (6 bases). The V and J ends lost 3 bases and 5 bases respectively, with 14 bases between them. There are 15 residues in the CDR3. In germline, CDR1 is WNHNN, CDR2 SYGVQD (reference sequence). Here the CDR3 reads CASSDRGMRDNEQFF. The CDR3, as DNA: TGCGCCAGCAGTGACAGGGGTATGAGGGACAATGAGCAGTTCTTC.

The chain has TRBV7-9 and TRBJ2-7, with D possibly TRBD2 on 5 matching bases. V shed 6 bases and J shed 3 bases, with 21 bases lying between them. The CDR3 runs to 16 residues. Germline V CDR1 and CDR2: SEHNR, FQNEAQ (reference sequence). The CDR3 DNA reads TGTGCCAGCAGTCTTATGGGTAGTAGCGTGCGCTACGAGCAGTACTTC. Translated: CASSLMGSSVRYEQYF.

This chain uses TRBV7-6 with TRBJ2-4; maybe TRBD2 (5 bases). The CDR3 sequence is 14 residues long. Germline V CDR1 and CDR2: SGHVS, FNYEAQ. V lost 4 bases to trimming and J lost 8 bases, with 15 bases between them. The CDR3 coding sequence is TGTGCCAGCAGCTCCGGCCTAGGAGGAGACATTCAGTACTTC. Translated: CASSSGLGGDIQYF. Looking up the rest from reference TRBV7-6 and TRBJ2-4 gives the full variable domain: GAGVSQSPRYKVTKRGQDVALRCDPISGHVSLYWYRQALGQGPEFLTYFNYEAQQDKSGLPNDRFSAERPEGSISTLTIQRTEQRDSAMYRCASSSGLGGDIQYFGAGTRLSVL.

In this sample, this clonotype turned up a few times. The V call is TRBV19, the J call TRBJ2-7, with D possibly called TRBD1 or TRBD2 (5 bases each). Germline V CDR1 and CDR2: LNHDA, SQIVND (reference sequence). V gave up 6 bases and J gave up 6 bases, with 18 bases separating them. The length of the CDR3 is 14 residues. Written as DNA, the CDR3 is TGTGCCAGTAGCCGTTCCGGGACCACGCTCGAGCAGTACTTC. This encodes CASSRSGTTLEQYF. The full variable domain, rest sourced from reference TRBV19 and TRBJ2-7, is DGGITQSPKYLFRKEGQNVTLSCEQNLNHDAMYWYRQDPGQGLRLIYYSQIVNDFQKGDIAEGYSVSREKKESFPLTVTSAQKNPTAFYLCASSRSGTTLEQYFGPGTRLTVT.